The 19 T cell receptor beta chains listed next were all sequenced from one sample in a study of metastatic and nonmetastatic thyroid tumors. Until they underwent thyroid surgery, no patient had received any treatment. TCRdb re-called the PCR reads with MiXCR. The sample has tens of thousands of clones, roughly a fifth seen once; the top ten hold 18%. Sequenced input: blood. The receptors derive from a female donor with papillary thyroid cancer or a benign thyroid nodule (not recorded which). Some clones in this sample may be carry-over from other donors' samples.

This clone has ten or more counts. This chain joins TRBV20-1 and TRBJ2-7; the D gene is possibly TRBD1 (6 bases). The germline V gene encodes CDR1 DFQATT and CDR2 SNEGSKA (reference sequence). The V end was cut by 6 bases, the J end by 0 bases, with 18 bases between. The CDR3 is 15 amino acids. The CDR3 DNA sequence: TGCAGTGCCCTGGCCATTGCACAGGGCTCCTACGAGCAGTACTTC. Its translation is CSALAIAQGSYEQYF.

This clone was recorded at least ten times. The J gene is TRBJ2-1, the V gene TRBV19, with TRBD2 matching 14 bases. This CDR3 spans 16 amino acids. CDR1 is LNHDA and CDR2 is SQIVND in the germline V gene (reference sequence). V lost 5 bases and J lost 2; bases outside the gene matches: 2. The CDR3 loop reads CASSRLAGGPYNEQFF. The CDR3 nucleotides read TGTGCCAGTAGTCGACTAGCGGGAGGGCCCTACAATGAGCAGTTCTTC.

At least ten counts were recorded for this clone. J is TRBJ2-5 and V is TRBV11-2; 14 nucleotides line up with TRBD2. The CDR3 spans 16 residues. Losses at the gene ends were 5 bases for V and 4 bases for J; bases not matched to a gene: 6. From germline, CDR1 is SGHAT and CDR2 FQNNGV. The CDR3 region has the DNA TGTGCCAGCAGCACTCGGACTAGCGGGAGGACAGAGACCCAGTACTTC. Translated, it gives CASSTRTSGRTETQYF.

A word on this clone: Relative to the germline gene, one junction end is altered; a read error may explain this. V is TRBV25-1 and J is TRBJ2-7; 7 bases line up with TRBD1. This CDR3 has 14 residues. The V gene's germline CDR1 is MGHDK and CDR2 SYGVNS. The DNA of the CDR3 is TGTGCCATCAGTGAGGGTCAGGGGGTTTACGAGCAGTACTTC. Translation gives CAISEGQGVYEQYF.

This clone was seen at least ten times. This chain connects TRBV5-6 to TRBJ2-2, with D uncertain. With 4 bases removed from V and 6 bases from J, the gap between germline ends came to 16 bases. Germline-derived CDR1 and CDR2 are SGHDT and YYEEEE. CDR3 length: 15 residues. The CDR3 is CASSPGYSVAGELFF. CDR3 coding DNA: TGTGCCAGCAGCCCTGGATACAGCGTCGCCGGGGAGCTGTTTTTT.

The J gene is TRBJ2-7, the V gene TRBV6-1; D may match TRBD1 or TRBD2 (5 bases each). This CDR3 is 15 amino acids long. V was cut by 9 bases and J by 5 bases, with 23 bases left in between. Per germline, CDR1 MNHNS and CDR2 SASEGT. The DNA of the CDR3 is TGTGCCAGTAGCCCAGGGTACAGCCGGAGGAACGAGCAGTACTTC. Its translation: CASSPGYSRRNEQYF.

A few counts support this clone. V is TRBV15 and J is TRBJ2-3, with 7 positions matching TRBD1. The germline gives CDR1 LNHNV, CDR2 YYDKDF (reference sequence). Trimming removed 2 bases from V and 2 bases from J; junction bases left unmatched: 4. CDR3 length: 15 amino acids. The CDR3 loop reads CATSRRQGVTDTQYF. The CDR3 DNA follows: TGTGCCACCAGCAGAAGACAGGGAGTCACAGATACGCAGTATTTT.

J is TRBJ2-3 and V is TRBV10-3, with 7 bases matching TRBD2. The CDR3 contains 14 residues. Looked up from germline, CDR1 is ENHRY and CDR2 is SYGVKD. V shed 3 bases and J 4 bases; nucleotides not matched to a gene: 4. The DNA for the CDR3 is TGTGCCATCAGTGACGGCCGGGGGGCAGATACGCAGTATTTT. The encoded protein is CAISDGRGADTQYF.

This clone appeared a few times. Since a much larger clone is just one base distant, this may be a read error. The chain carries TRBV20-1 and TRBJ2-1; no reliable D call. Germline V lookup: CDR1 DFQATT, CDR2 SNEGSKA (reference sequence). V was clipped by 4 bases and J by 15 bases, with 16 bases between them. The CDR3 is 11 amino acids. This CDR3 reads CSATNQAMLFF. Written as DNA, the CDR3 is TGCAGTGCTACTAATCAGGCGATGCTGTTCTTC.

The chain uses TRBV28 and TRBJ2-7; D not certain. Trimming shortened V by 3 bases and J by 7 bases, and 16 bases separated the two germline ends. The CDR3 has 14 residues. Germline CDR1 MDHEN, CDR2 SYDVKM. The CDR3 region is CASSFGRDRAEQYF. DNA for the CDR3: TGTGCCAGCAGTTTTGGACGAGACCGGGCAGAGCAGTACTTC.

This clone was detected many times. The rearrangement links TRBV27 to TRBJ2-1, with D possibly being TRBD1 or TRBD2 (7 bases each). Germline loops: CDR1 MNHEY, CDR2 SMNVEV (reference sequence). CDR3 size: 14 residues. The ends were cut back, 4 bases at V and 9 bases at J, with 16 bases in the middle. CDR3 amino acids: CASSSPRGGGEQFF. CDR3 coding DNA: TGTGCCAGCAGTTCCCCCAGGGGGGGGGGTGAGCAGTTCTTC.

This clone was counted at least ten times. This CDR3 is CASKPGGLAGFEQFF. The CDR3 DNA reads as TGTGCCAGCAAGCCCGGTGGGCTAGCGGGATTTGAGCAGTTCTTC. This chain uses TRBV28 with TRBJ2-1, with TRBD2 identical over 9 bases. CDR3 length: 15 residues. Germline V gene sequence: CDR1 MDHEN, CDR2 SYDVKM. The ends lost 7 bases at V and 9 bases at J; junction bases unmatched: 13.

This clone was detected a few times. J is TRBJ1-1 and V is TRBV19; D call uncertain. Trimming cost V 2 bases and J 2 bases, with 9 bases left between them. The CDR3 runs 14 residues. Germline CDR1 is LNHDA and CDR2 is SQIVND (reference sequence). In DNA, the CDR3 is TGTGCCAGTAGTATAAGGGTGCTAAACACTGAAGCTTTCTTT. Encoded protein: CASSIRVLNTEAFF.

This clone was counted at least ten times. The rearrangement links TRBV5-1 to TRBJ2-3, with unresolved D. CDR1 SGHRS and CDR2 YFSETQ come from the germline V gene. The CDR3 loop spans 12 amino acids. Between the trimmed V and J ends, which lost 4 bases and 2 bases, there was a span of 5 bases. CDR3 bases: TGCGCCAGCAGCCAAGACACAGATACGCAGTATTTT. This encodes CASSQDTDTQYF. Full variable domain (outside the CDR3, taken from reference TRBV5-1 and TRBJ2-3): KAGVTQTPRYLIKTRGQQVTLSCSPISGHRSVSWYQQTPGQGLQFLFEYFSETQRNKGNFPGRFSGRQFSNSRSEMNVSTLELGDSALYLCASSQDTDTQYFGPGTRLTVL.

A remark on this clone: This may be a read error, as it is one base from a much larger clone. This CDR3 is also generated by other DNA sequences in the sample. This chain joins TRBV2 and TRBJ1-2, with D possibly matching TRBD1 (6 bases). This CDR3 is built from 15 residues. Germline V gene data show CDR1 as SNHLY and CDR2 as FYNNEI. V was pared by 2 bases and J by 9 bases, with 19 bases between. DNA for the CDR3: TGTGCCAGCAGTGAAAATCGTACAGGGAGTCGCAGCTACACCTTC. It codes for CASSENRTGSRSYTF.

The gene calls are TRBV7-8 and TRBJ2-7, with D possibly TRBD2 on 6 matching bases. With 1 base removed from V and 5 bases from J, the gap between germline ends came to 15 bases. This CDR3 spans 15 amino acids. Germline V lookup: CDR1 SGHVS, CDR2 FQNEAQ. The CDR3 loop reads CASSLGGGRFNEQYF. In DNA form, the CDR3 reads TGTGCCAGCAGCTTAGGGGGTGGGAGGTTCAACGAGCAGTACTTC.

Many counts were recorded for this clone. V is TRBV11-3 and J is TRBJ2-1; tentatively, D is TRBD1 (5 bases). In germline, CDR1 is SGHNT, CDR2 YENEEA. V dropped 3 bases and J dropped 13 bases, with 16 bases sitting between them. The CDR3 loop spans 13 amino acids. The CDR3 here is CASSFEWTHNQFF. CDR3 coding DNA: TGTGCCAGCAGCTTTGAATGGACACATAACCAGTTCTTC. The full variable domain, in which reference TRBV11-3 and TRBJ2-1 provide the parts outside the CDR3, is EAGVVQSPRYKIIEKKQPVAFWCNPISGHNTLYWYLQNLGQGPELLIRYENEEAVDDSQLPKDRFSAERLKGVDSTLKIQPAELGDSAVYLCASSFEWTHNQFFGPGTRLTVL.

This clone has more than one count but fewer than ten. At one end, the junction sequence differs from germline, possibly due to a read error. V usage is TRBV12-3 or TRBV12-4 and J usage is TRBJ2-5; 7 nucleotides agree with TRBD2. CDR3 length: 15 amino acids. In DNA, the CDR3 is TGTGCCAGCAGTGACCAGCGTGAGGGAGGGGAGACCCATTACTTC. Translated: CASSDQREGGETHYF.

This clone occurred many times. One end of the junction varies from germline; a read error may be responsible. The chain combines TRBV20-1 with TRBJ2-7, with 11 bases aligning to TRBD2. This CDR3 region has 17 residues. Per the germline V gene, CDR1 is DFQATT and CDR2 is SNEGSKA (reference sequence). The CDR3 is CSARGTSGEPRPYEQYF. CDR3 bases: TGCAGTGCCAGAGGGACTAGCGGAGAACCGAGGCCCTACGAGCAGTACTTC.